This T cell receptor beta chain is drawn from a study of blood T cell repertoires in COVID-19. Here immunoSEQ multiplex PCR was the method, and the copy in TCRdb shows in-frame clones only, minus some. Among roughly 29,000 clones listed, 65% to 85% were seen once. The CDR3 runs to 19 residues. Trimming removed 5 bases at V and 0 bases at J, with 23 bases between. Germline loops: CDR1 SGHVS, CDR2 FNYEAQ. This clone was seen once. Source material: peripheral blood. The receptor was isolated from a woman in her fifties or sixties with acute or convalescent COVID-19. This chain links TRBV7-6 with TRBJ2-1; D possibly corresponds to TRBD1 (6 bases). CDR3 sequence (DNA): TGTGCCAGCAGCCGACATCAACCCTCTCCGACAGGCTCCTACAATGAGCAGTTCTTC. As protein: CASSRHQPSPTGSYNEQFF.